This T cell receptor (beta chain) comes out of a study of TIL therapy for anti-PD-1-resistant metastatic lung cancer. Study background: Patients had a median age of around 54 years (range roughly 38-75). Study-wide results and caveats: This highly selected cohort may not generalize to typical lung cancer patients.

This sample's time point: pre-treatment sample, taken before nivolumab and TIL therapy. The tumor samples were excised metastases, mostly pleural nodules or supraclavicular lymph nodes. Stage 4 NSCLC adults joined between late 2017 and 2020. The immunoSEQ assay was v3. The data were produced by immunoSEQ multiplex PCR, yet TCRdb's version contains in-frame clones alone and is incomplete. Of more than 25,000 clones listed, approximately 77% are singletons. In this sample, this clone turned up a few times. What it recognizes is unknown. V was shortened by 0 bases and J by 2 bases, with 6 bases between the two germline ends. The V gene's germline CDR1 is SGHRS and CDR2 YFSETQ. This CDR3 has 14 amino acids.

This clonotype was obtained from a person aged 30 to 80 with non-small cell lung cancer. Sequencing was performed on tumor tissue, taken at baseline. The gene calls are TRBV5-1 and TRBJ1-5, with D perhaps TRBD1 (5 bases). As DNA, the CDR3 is TGCGCCAGCAGCTTGGGGGACGGCAATCAGCCCCAGCATTTT. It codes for CASSLGDGNQPQHF.